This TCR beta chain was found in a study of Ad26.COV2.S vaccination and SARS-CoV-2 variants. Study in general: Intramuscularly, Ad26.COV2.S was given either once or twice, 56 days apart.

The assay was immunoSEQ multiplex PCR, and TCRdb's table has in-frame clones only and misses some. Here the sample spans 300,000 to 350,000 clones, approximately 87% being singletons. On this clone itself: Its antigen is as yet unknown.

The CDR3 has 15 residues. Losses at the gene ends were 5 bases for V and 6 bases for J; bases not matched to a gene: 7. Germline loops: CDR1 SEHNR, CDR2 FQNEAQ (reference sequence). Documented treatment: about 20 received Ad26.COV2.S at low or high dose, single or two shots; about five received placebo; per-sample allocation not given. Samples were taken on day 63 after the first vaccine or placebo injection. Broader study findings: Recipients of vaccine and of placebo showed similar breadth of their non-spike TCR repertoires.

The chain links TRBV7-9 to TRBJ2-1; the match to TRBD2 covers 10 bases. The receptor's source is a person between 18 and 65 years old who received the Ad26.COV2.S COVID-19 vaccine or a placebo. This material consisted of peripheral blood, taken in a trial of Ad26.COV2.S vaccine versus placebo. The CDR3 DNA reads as TGTGCCAGCAGCCGGTTAGCGGGGGGTCTCAATGAGCAGTTCTTC. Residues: CASSRLAGGLNEQFF. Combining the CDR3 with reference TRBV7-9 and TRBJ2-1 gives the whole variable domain DTGVSQNPRHKITKRGQNVTFRCDPISEHNRLYWYRQTLGQGPEFLTYFQNEAQLEKSRLLSDRFSAERPKGSFSTLEIQRTEQGDSAMYLCASSRLAGGLNEQFFGPGTRLTVL.